This T cell receptor beta chain was recovered during a study of cytomegalovirus exposure and HLA in healthy donors. Across the study: Samples from HLA-typed donors yielded around 79 million unique TCRs in an early data release. Study-wide results and limits: Evidence from a later analysis indicated that most CMV-associated TCR beta chains looked HLA-restricted. The study found most TCR sequences rare, yet found some public TCRs in many donors.

This clone has just a few counts. As yet, its antigen is unknown. In nominal health when sampled, donors likely had unrecorded immune exposures nonetheless. Researchers ran the PCR with 60 Vbeta and 13 Jbeta primers. This table comes from immunoSEQ multiplex PCR, and its TCRdb copy is limited to in-frame clones, with some not included. The table records 80,000 or so clones, approximately 72% of them present only once. V was clipped by 2 bases and J by 2 bases, with 7 bases between them. The CDR3 spans 13 residues. Germline CDR1 SGHRS, CDR2 YFSETQ. The rearrangement joins TRBV5-1 to TRBJ1-1, with D maybe TRBD1 (6 bases). The clonotype was recovered from a woman aged 40-49 years in good health and CMV-seropositive. The material sequenced was PBMCs. This CDR3 is CASSFGTNTEAFF. The CDR3, as DNA: TGCGCCAGCAGCTTCGGGACAAACACTGAAGCTTTCTTT.